The 2 T cell receptor beta chains below all came from one sample that was sequenced in a study of blood T cell repertoires in COVID-19 (dated by TCRdb to the early 2020s). Preparation of the library involved the immunoSEQ multiplex PCR assay. TCRdb provides this immuneACCESS table in a form limited to in-frame rearrangements. Some clones are lacking; in checked studies, under half of them reflect an unresolved V gene, and why the rest are absent is not known. This sample is represented by approximately 500,000 clones; roughly 91% of them were singletons. Together, the top ten hold roughly 8% of the sample. Input material: peripheral blood. These receptors were obtained from a woman aged 50 to 60 with COVID-19, enrolled during active disease.

The rearrangement uses TRBV7-9 and TRBJ2-2, with D possibly TRBD1 on 5 matching bases. The CDR3 is 15 residues long. From germline, CDR1 is SEHNR and CDR2 FQNEAQ (reference sequence). V lost 3 bases and J 3 bases, leaving 11 bases between the germline ends. DNA of the CDR3: TGTGCCAGCAGCTTTAGGGGAAGGGACACCGGGGAGCTGTTTTTT. Protein product: CASSFRGRDTGELFF. Full variable domain (rest looked up from reference TRBV7-9 and TRBJ2-2): DTGVSQNPRHKITKRGQNVTFRCDPISEHNRLYWYRQTLGQGPEFLTYFQNEAQLEKSRLLSDRFSAERPKGSFSTLEIQRTEQGDSAMYLCASSFRGRDTGELFFGEGSRLTVL.

The chain recombines TRBV7-9 with TRBJ1-2; a weak D match, TRBD1 (5 bases). The CDR3 length is 14 residues. CDR1 and CDR2 (germline): SEHNR, FQNEAQ (reference sequence). Trimming stripped 1 base from V and 7 bases from J, with 13 bases between. The DNA for the CDR3 is TGTGCCAGCAGCTTAGGTGTGGAGGGGTTTGGCTACACCTTC. Translated, it gives CASSLGVEGFGYTF.